The 6 T cell receptor beta chains given below trace back to one sample, sequenced in a study of blood T cell repertoires in COVID-19. Measured with immunoSEQ multiplex PCR; TCRdb has only the in-frame clones, and not every one. The sample shows about 100,000 clones, around 90% of them seen only once. The sample comprised peripheral blood. Receptors were obtained from a man younger than 30 with COVID-19, enrolled during active disease.

The chain is built from TRBV9 and TRBJ1-2; 8 bases fit TRBD1. The CDR3 has 14 amino acids. J was trimmed by 8 bases and V by 0 bases; bases with no gene match: 6. From germline, CDR1 is SGDLS and CDR2 YYNGEE. The CDR3 DNA follows: TGTGCCAGCAGCGTAGAGGCAGGGGGCGGCGGCTACACCTTC. Its protein product is CASSVEAGGGGYTF. Drawing the rest from reference TRBV9 and TRBJ1-2, the complete variable domain is DSGVTQTPKHLITATGQRVTLRCSPRSGDLSVYWYQQSLDQGLQFLIQYYNGEERAKGNILERFSAQQFPDLHSELNLSSLELGDSALYFCASSVEAGGGGYTFGSGTRLTVV.

The V and J genes are TRBV7-2 and TRBJ1-1; 7 bases map to TRBD1. Germline CDR1 reads SGHTA; CDR2 reads FQGNSA. The CDR3 extends over 15 amino acids. The V segment lost 1 base and the J segment 5 bases; nucleotides outside the gene matches: 7. DNA of the CDR3: TGTGCCAGCAGCTTAGGGTCAGGGGGTGGGACTGAAGCTTTCTTT. Protein product: CASSLGSGGGTEAFF.

V usage is TRBV10-1 and J usage is TRBJ2-3; TRBD2 aligns across 8 bases. V was pared by 9 bases and J by 4 bases, with 15 bases of the junction left unmatched. The CDR3 loop spans 16 amino acids. The germline gives CDR1 WNHNN, CDR2 SYGVQD (reference sequence). The CDR3: CARRDYGGGRSDTQYF. For the CDR3, the DNA is TGCGCCAGGAGAGATTATGGCGGCGGGAGGTCAGATACGCAGTATTTT.

This chain connects TRBV5-6 to TRBJ2-1; 7 positions match TRBD1. CDR3 length equals 16 residues. The germline gives CDR1 SGHDT, CDR2 YYEEEE. Germline trimming cut 2 bases from V and 3 bases from J; bases unmatched to any gene: 8. As DNA, the CDR3 is TGTGCCAGCAGCTTCTCCCACAGGGGTTTCTACAATGAGCAGTTCTTC. Translated, it gives CASSFSHRGFYNEQFF.

The V and J genes are TRBV2 and TRBJ1-2; D is unclear. Germline CDR1 reads SNHLY; CDR2 reads FYNNEI. The CDR3 length is 14 residues. Between the trimmed V and J ends, which lost 7 bases and 8 bases, there was a span of 20 bases. This chain's CDR3 is CASIGTEREVGYTF. For the CDR3, the DNA is TGTGCCAGCATAGGCACAGAACGGGAGGTGGGCTACACCTTC. The whole variable domain, remainder taken from reference TRBV2 and TRBJ1-2, is EPEVTQTPSHQVTQMGQEVILRCVPISNHLYFYWYRQILGQKVEFLVSFYNNEISEKSEIFDDQFSVERPDGSNFTLKIRSTKLEDSAMYFCASIGTEREVGYTFGSGTRLTVV.

This clone is a singleton in its sample. V usage is TRBV11-2 and J usage is TRBJ1-1; 7 bases are a match to TRBD1. Trimming cost V 5 bases and J 10 bases; bases outside gene matches: 19. The CDR3 is made up of 16 amino acids. Germline CDR1 SGHAT, CDR2 FQNNGV. CDR3 sequence: CASSQSSGTVGMLAFF. The CDR3 nucleotides read TGTGCCAGCAGCCAATCGTCCGGGACAGTCGGGATGTTAGCTTTCTTT.